These 5 T cell receptor beta chains share one sample of origin, sequenced in a study of T-cell reconstitution after alpha-beta-depleted transplantation in children (dated by TCRdb to 2016 to 2018). The library relied on PCR. Instrument on record: Illumina HiSeq 2500. TCR libraries were prepared with molecular barcoding, using unique molecular identifiers to normalize TCRbeta repertoire quantification. The public sequencing data were trimmed at Q25 with fastp and processed into clonotypes with MiXCR by TCRdb, which kept only in-frame beta chains. For every CDR3 protein sequence, its rows merge into one entry that carries the most common genes and DNA. A total of fewer than 700,000 distinct CDR3 sequences appear in this sample, roughly 23% of them only once. Roughly an eighth of the sample comes from the top ten. According to the study, the label for this sample's treatment or condition signals: allogeneic hematopoietic cell transplantation with graft depleted of TCRalphabeta T cells and CD19 B cells.

The sequenced sample was PBMCs, mostly from graft donor cells, obtained 360 days after TCRalphabeta/CD19-depleted stem cell transplant. The receptors were gathered from a boy in the first two years of life who had a stem cell transplant for acute myeloid leukemia, so the T cells may come from the graft donor.

The rearrangement uses TRBV7-9 and TRBJ2-1, with TRBD2 matching 9 bases. V shed 5 bases, J shed 10 bases, and the junction held 9 bases outside the gene matches. The CDR3 extends over 14 amino acids. Germline values: CDR1 SEHNR, CDR2 FQNEAQ (reference sequence). This chain's CDR3 is CASSHGTSPWEQFF. CDR3 DNA: TGTGCCAGCAGCCACGGGACTAGCCCCTGGGAGCAGTTCTTC. Using reference TRBV7-9 and TRBJ2-1 for the parts outside the CDR3, the full variable domain is DTGVSQNPRHKITKRGQNVTFRCDPISEHNRLYWYRQTLGQGPEFLTYFQNEAQLEKSRLLSDRFSAERPKGSFSTLEIQRTEQGDSAMYLCASSHGTSPWEQFFGPGTRLTVL.

This clonotype has just one count. V and J are TRBV7-2 and TRBJ2-2; TRBD1 matches 7 bases. J lost 3 bases, V lost 8 bases, and 6 bases had no gene match. The V gene's germline CDR1 is SGHTA and CDR2 FQGNSA. CDR3 size: 14 residues. Here the CDR3 reads CASVPGQHTGELFF. CDR3 DNA sequence: TGTGCCAGCGTACCGGGACAGCACACCGGGGAGCTGTTTTTT.

This clonotype was recorded many times. V gene TRBV12-3 or TRBV12-4 combines with J gene TRBJ2-7; TRBD1 matches at 7 bases. This CDR3 has 13 residues. J gave up 2 bases and V 6 bases, and 4 bases lay outside the gene matches. CDR3 DNA: TGTGCCAGCAGACAAGGGGGCCCCTACGAGCAGTACTTC. This gives the protein CASRQGGPYEQYF.

The chain joins TRBV2 to TRBJ2-1, with TRBD2 as a possible D gene (5 bases). The V end lost 0 bases, the J end lost 0 bases, and 6 bases lay between the germline ends. The CDR3 has 15 amino acids. The germline V gene has CDR1 SNHLY and CDR2 FYNNEI. The CDR3 reads CASSEAGSSYNEQFF. For the CDR3, the DNA is TGTGCCAGCAGTGAAGCGGGGAGCTCCTACAATGAGCAGTTCTTC.

The chain is built from TRBV15 and TRBJ2-7; 12 bases agree with TRBD2. The V and J ends lost 5 bases and 3 bases, in that order; junction bases with no gene match: 5. Germline loops: CDR1 LNHNV, CDR2 YYDKDF (reference sequence). The CDR3 is 15 amino acids. CDR3 region: CATSGLAGGLYEQYF. DNA for the CDR3: TGTGCCACCAGCGGCCTAGCGGGGGGGCTCTACGAGCAGTACTTC.